This is a list of T cell receptor beta chains from one sample in a study of blood T cell repertoires in COVID-19. Only in-frame clones appear in the TCRdb table, and some are missing; sequencing was by immunoSEQ multiplex PCR. The table includes more than 200,000 clones, approximately 87% detected once. Material: peripheral blood. These receptors originate from a woman aged 45-65 years with acute or convalescent COVID-19. CDR3s include the opening cysteine and the closing phenylalanine or tryptophan. Each record gives: J gene, V gene, clone size, D gene, CDR3 protein, CDR3 DNA. D genes are given only for firm matches. Clone size is shown for a subset of rows, as once, few, many or a class of expanded clone.

TRBJ2-5 TRBV7-2 few - CASSSSYLQETQYF TGTGCCAGCAGCTCCTCCTACCTCCAAGAGACCCAGTACTTC
TRBJ2-1 TRBV18 - - CASSQERAISYNEQFF TGTGCCAGCTCACAGGAGCGGGCGATCTCCTACAATGAGCAGTTCTTC
TRBJ2-3 TRBV15 - - CATSREHGGTDTQYF TGTGCCACCAGCAGAGAACACGGGGGTACGGATACGCAGTATTTT
TRBJ2-1 TRBV19 - - CASRTGPSSYNEQFF TGTGCCAGTAGGACAGGACCCAGCTCCTACAATGAGCAGTTCTTC
TRBJ2-1 TRBV7-8 - - CASSLRDFYNEQFF TGTGCCAGCAGCCTCCGGGACTTCTACAATGAGCAGTTCTTC
TRBJ1-4 TRBV6-1 - - CASSEDGQIEKLFF TGTGCCAGCAGTGAAGATGGACAGATTGAAAAACTGTTTTTT
TRBJ2-5 TRBV6-2/TRBV6-3 - - CASSYLGPETQYF TGTGCCAGCAGTTACTTGGGCCCAGAGACCCAGTACTTC
TRBJ2-5 TRBV19 - - CASSMLVSAQETQYF TGTGCCAGTAGTATGTTGGTCAGCGCCCAAGAGACCCAGTACTTC
TRBJ2-1 TRBV6-2/TRBV6-3 once - CASSYLAIDEQFF TGTGCCAGCAGTTACTTAGCGATAGATGAGCAGTTCTTC
TRBJ2-3 TRBV11-2 - - CASSFLDNLGDTQYF TGTGCCAGCAGCTTTTTGGACAACTTAGGAGATACGCAGTATTTT